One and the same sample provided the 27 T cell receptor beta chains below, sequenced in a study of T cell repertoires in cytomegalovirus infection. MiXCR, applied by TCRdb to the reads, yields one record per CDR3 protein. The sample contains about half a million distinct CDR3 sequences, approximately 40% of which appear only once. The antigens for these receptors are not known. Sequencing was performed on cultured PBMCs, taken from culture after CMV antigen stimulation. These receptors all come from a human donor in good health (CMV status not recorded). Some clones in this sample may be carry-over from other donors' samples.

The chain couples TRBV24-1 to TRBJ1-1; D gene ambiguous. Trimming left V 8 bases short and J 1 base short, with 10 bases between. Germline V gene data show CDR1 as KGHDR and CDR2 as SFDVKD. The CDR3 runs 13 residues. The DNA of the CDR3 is TGTGCCACCAACCCTTTCTGGAACACTGAAGCTTTCTTT. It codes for CATNPFWNTEAFF.

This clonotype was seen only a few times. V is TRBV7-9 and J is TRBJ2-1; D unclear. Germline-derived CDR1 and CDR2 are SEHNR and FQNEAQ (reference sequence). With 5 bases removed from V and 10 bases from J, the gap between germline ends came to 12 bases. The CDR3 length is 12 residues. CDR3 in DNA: TGTGCCAGCAGCCCACGGGTCGAGGAGCAGTTCTTC. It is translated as CASSPRVEEQFF.

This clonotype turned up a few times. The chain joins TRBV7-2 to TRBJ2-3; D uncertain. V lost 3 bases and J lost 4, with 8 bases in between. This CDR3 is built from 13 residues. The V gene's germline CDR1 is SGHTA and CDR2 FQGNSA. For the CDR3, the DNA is TGTGCCAGCAGCTTTGCCGCGCCAGATACGCAGTATTTT. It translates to CASSFAAPDTQYF.

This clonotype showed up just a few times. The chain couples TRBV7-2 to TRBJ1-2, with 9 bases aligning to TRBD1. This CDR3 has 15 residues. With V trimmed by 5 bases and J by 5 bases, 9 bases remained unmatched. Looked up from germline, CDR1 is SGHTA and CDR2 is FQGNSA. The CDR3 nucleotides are TGTGCCAGCAGCCTATGGACAGGGGTGGGGTATGGCTACACCTTC. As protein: CASSLWTGVGYGYTF.

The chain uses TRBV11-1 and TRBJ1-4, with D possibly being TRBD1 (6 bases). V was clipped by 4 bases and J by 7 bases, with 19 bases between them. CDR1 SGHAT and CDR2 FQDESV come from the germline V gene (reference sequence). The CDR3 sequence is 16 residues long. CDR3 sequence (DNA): TGTGCCAGCAGCTCCGGACACACAGGGAGTGGTGAAAAACTGTTTTTT. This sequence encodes CASSSGHTGSGEKLFF.

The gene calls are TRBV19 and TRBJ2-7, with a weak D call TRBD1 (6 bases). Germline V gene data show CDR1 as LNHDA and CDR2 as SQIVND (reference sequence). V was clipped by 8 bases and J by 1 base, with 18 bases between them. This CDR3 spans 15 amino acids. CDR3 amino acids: CASARGQPVSYEQYF. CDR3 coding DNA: TGTGCCAGTGCCCGGGGACAACCGGTATCCTACGAGCAGTACTTC.

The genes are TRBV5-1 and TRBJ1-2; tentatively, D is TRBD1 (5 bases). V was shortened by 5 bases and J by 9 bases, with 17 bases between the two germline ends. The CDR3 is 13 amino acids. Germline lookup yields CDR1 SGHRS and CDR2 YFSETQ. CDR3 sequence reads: CASREQATERYTF. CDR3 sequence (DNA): TGCGCCAGCAGGGAACAGGCAACCGAGCGCTACACCTTC.

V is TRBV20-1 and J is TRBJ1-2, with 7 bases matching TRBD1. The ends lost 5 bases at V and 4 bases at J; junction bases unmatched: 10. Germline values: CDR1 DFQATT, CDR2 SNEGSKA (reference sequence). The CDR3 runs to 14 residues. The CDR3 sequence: CSASRGIGSYGYTF. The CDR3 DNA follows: TGCAGTGCTTCCAGGGGGATAGGTTCCTATGGCTACACCTTC.

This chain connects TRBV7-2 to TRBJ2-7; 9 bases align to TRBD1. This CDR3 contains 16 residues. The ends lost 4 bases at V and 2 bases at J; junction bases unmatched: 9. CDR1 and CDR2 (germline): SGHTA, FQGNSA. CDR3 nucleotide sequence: TGTGCCAGCAGCTCGTCCCCGGGACAGGGTGCCTACGAGCAGTACTTC. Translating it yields CASSSSPGQGAYEQYF.

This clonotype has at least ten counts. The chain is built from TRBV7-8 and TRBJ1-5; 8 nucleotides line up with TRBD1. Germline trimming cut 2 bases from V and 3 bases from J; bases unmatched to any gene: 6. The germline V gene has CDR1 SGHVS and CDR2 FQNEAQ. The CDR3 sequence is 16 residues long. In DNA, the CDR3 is TGTGCCAGCAGCTTATACGCGACAGGGGCCAATCAGCCCCAGCATTTT. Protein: CASSLYATGANQPQHF.

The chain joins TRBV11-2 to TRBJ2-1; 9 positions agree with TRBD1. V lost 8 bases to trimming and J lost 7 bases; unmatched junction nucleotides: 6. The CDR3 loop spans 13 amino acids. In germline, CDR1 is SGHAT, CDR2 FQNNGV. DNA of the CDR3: TGTGCCAGCCCGGGACAGGGAGGGAATGAGCAGTTCTTC. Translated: CASPGQGGNEQFF. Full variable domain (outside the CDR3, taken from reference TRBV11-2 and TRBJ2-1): EAGVAQSPRYKIIEKRQSVAFWCNPISGHATLYWYQQILGQGPKLLIQFQNNGVVDDSQLPKDRFSAERLKGVDSTLKIQPAKLEDSAVYLCASPGQGGNEQFFGPGTRLTVL.

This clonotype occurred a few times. CDR3 nucleotide sequence: TGCAGTGCTAGAGATCGGGTTGGAGGGAGCTCCTATAATTCACCCCTCCACTTT. The encoded protein is CSARDRVGGSSYNSPLHF. This chain connects TRBV20-1 to TRBJ1-6; D remains ambiguous. Germline assignment: CDR1 DFQATT and CDR2 SNEGSKA (reference sequence). The V gene lost 0 bases and the J gene lost 0 bases, with 15 bases spanning the gap. The length of the CDR3 is 18 residues.

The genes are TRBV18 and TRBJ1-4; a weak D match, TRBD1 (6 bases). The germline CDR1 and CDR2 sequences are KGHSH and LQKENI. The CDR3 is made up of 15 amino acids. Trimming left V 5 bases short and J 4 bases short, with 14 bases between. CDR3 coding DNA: TGTGCCAGCTCAGCTTCCGGGACAAGTAATGAAAAACTGTTTTTT. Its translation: CASSASGTSNEKLFF. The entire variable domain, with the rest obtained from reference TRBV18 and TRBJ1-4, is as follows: NAGVMQNPRHLVRRRGQEARLRCSPMKGHSHVYWYRQLPEEGLKFMVYLQKENIIDESGMPKERFSAEFPKEGPSILRIQQVVRGDSAAYFCASSASGTSNEKLFFGSGTQLSVL.

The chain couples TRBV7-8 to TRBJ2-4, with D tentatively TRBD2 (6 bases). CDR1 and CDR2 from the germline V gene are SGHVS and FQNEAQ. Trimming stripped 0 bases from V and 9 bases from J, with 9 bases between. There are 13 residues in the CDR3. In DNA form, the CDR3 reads TGTGCCAGCAGCTTAGCCGGGGGTAGCATTCAGTACTTC. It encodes CASSLAGGSIQYF.

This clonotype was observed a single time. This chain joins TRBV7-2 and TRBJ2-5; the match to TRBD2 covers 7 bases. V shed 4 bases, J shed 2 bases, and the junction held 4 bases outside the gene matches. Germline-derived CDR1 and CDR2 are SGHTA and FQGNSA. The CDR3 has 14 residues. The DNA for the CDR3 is TGTGCCAGCAGCTCGGACGGGGGGCAAGAGACCCAGTACTTC. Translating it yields CASSSDGGQETQYF.

The CDR3 nucleotides read TGTGCCAGCAGCCCGGAGTGGACAGACTACGAGCAGTACTTC. It encodes CASSPEWTDYEQYF. The J gene is TRBJ2-7, the V gene TRBV11-2, with D possibly matching TRBD1 (6 bases). V was shortened by 5 bases and J by 3 bases, with 14 bases between the two germline ends. CDR3 length: 14 amino acids. The germline V gene encodes CDR1 SGHAT and CDR2 FQNNGV. Full variable domain (remainder filled in from reference TRBV11-2 and TRBJ2-7): EAGVAQSPRYKIIEKRQSVAFWCNPISGHATLYWYQQILGQGPKLLIQFQNNGVVDDSQLPKDRFSAERLKGVDSTLKIQPAKLEDSAVYLCASSPEWTDYEQYFGPGTRLTVT.

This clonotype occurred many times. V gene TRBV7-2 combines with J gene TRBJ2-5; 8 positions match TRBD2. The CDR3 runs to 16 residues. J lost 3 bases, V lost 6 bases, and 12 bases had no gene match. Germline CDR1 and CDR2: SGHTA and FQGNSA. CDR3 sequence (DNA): TGTGCCAGCAGTTCGGCCCCCGGGGGGGCAGAAGAGACCCAGTACTTC. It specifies CASSSAPGGAEETQYF. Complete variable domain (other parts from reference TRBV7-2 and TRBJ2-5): GAGVSQSPSNKVTEKGKDVELRCDPISGHTALYWYRQSLGQGLEFLIYFQGNSAPDKSGLPSDRFSAERTGGSVSTLTIQRTQQEDSAVYLCASSSAPGGAEETQYFGPGTRLLVL.

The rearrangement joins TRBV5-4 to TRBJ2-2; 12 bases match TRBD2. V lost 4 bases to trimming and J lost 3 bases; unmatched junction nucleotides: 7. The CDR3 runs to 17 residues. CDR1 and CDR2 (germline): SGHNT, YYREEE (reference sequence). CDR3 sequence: CASSPLAGGPYTGELFF. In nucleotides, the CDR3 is TGTGCCAGCAGCCCCCTAGCGGGAGGGCCCTACACCGGGGAGCTGTTTTTT.

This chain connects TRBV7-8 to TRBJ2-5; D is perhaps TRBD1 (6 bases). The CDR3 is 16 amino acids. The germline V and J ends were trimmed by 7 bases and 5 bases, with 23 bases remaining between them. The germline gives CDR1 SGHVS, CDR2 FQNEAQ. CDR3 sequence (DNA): TGTGCCAGCAACCACCAGGACAGAGTTGGAGAGGAGACCCAGTACTTC. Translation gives CASNHQDRVGEETQYF.

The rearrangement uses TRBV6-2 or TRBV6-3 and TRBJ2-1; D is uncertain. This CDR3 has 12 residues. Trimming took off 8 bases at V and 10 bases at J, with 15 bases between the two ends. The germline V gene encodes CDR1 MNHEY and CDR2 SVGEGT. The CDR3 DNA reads TGTGCCAGCGGCAGCACGAGGACGGAGCAGTTCTTC. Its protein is CASGSTRTEQFF.

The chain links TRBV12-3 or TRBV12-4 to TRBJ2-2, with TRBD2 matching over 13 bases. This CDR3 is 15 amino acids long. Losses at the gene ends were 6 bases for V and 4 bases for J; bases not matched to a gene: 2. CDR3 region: CASRRTSGSTGELFF. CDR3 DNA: TGTGCCAGCAGGCGGACTAGCGGGAGCACCGGGGAGCTGTTTTTT.

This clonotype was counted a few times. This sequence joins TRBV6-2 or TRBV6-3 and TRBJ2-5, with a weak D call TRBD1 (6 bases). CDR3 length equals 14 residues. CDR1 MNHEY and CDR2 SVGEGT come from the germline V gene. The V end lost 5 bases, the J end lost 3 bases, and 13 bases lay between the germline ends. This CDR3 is CASSRRTEEETQYF. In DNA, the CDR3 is TGTGCCAGCAGTAGGCGGACAGAAGAAGAGACCCAGTACTTC.

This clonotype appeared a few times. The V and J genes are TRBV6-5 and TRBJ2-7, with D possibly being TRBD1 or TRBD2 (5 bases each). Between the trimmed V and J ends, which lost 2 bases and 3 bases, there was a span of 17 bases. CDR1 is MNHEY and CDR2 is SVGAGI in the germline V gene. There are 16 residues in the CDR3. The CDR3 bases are TGTGCCAGCAGTTACGAGAGGAAACGGGGCGGCTACGAGCAGTACTTC. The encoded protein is CASSYERKRGGYEQYF.

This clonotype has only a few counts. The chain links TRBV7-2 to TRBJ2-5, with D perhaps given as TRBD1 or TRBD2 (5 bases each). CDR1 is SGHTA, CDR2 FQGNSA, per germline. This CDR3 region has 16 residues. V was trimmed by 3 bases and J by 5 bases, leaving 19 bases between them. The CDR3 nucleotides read TGTGCCAGCAGCTTCCGAGAGGGGACGGCTCGGGAGACCCAGTACTTC. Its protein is CASSFREGTARETQYF.

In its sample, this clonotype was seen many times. The CDR3 sequence: CASSPTGQSYGYTF. In DNA form, the CDR3 reads TGTGCCAGCAGCCCCACCGGACAGAGTTATGGCTACACCTTC. This chain links TRBV7-8 with TRBJ1-2, with D tentatively TRBD1 (6 bases). This CDR3 spans 14 amino acids. Germline V gene data show CDR1 as SGHVS and CDR2 as FQNEAQ. Trimming cost V 5 bases and J 5 bases, with 15 bases left between them.

As DNA, the CDR3 is TGTGCCAGCAGCTTGATGGGGGAGACCCAGTACTTC. As protein: CASSLMGETQYF. The chain couples TRBV7-2 to TRBJ2-5; unclear D gene. V gave up 3 bases and J gave up 5 bases, with 7 bases separating them. This CDR3 is 12 amino acids long. Per germline, CDR1 SGHTA and CDR2 FQGNSA.

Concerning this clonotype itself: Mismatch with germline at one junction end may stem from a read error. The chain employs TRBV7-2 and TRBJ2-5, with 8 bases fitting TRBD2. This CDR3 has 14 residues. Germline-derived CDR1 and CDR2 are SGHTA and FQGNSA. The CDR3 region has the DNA TGTGCCAGCTGCTTAGCGGGGCCGTGGGAGACCCAGTACTTC. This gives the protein CASCLAGPWETQYF. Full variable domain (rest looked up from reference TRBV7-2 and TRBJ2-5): GAGVSQSPSNKVTEKGKDVELRCDPISGHTALYWYRQSLGQGLEFLIYFQGNSAPDKSGLPSDRFSAERTGGSVSTLTIQRTQQEDSAVYLCASCLAGPWETQYFGPGTRLLVL.